This section outlines one T cell receptor beta chain sequence together with its context. The antigen is undetermined. Sequencing was designed to attain a depth spanning 1 in 200,000 to 1 in 1 million T cells. TCRdb's copy holds only in-frame clones and misses some; the assay was immunoSEQ multiplex PCR. The data show over 200,000 clones, 79% seen once. This sample is drawn from a study of cytotoxic CD8 clonotypes in ibrutinib-treated CLL. Study summary: Results showed around 24 partial and 2 complete responses; following median roughly 68 months, around 15 remained remitted, roughly twelve advanced.

Findings of the study overall: Clonality rose at ibrutinib response and fell back toward baseline at progression.

The sequencing used PBMCs, collected after 12 months of ibrutinib treatment. The TCR was taken from a human donor with chronic lymphocytic leukemia.

The CDR3 sequence: CSVEDWQNTEAFF. Written as DNA, the CDR3 is TGCAGCGTTGAAGATTGGCAGAACACTGAAGCTTTCTTT. This rearrangement joins TRBV29-1 to TRBJ1-1, with no clear D. The CDR3 length is 13 residues. Germline assignment: CDR1 SQVTM and CDR2 ANQGSEA. Deletions cut 0 bases from V and 1 base from J, with 6 bases between. The variable domain in full, completed from reference TRBV29-1 and TRBJ1-1, reads SAVISQKPSRDICQRGTSLTIQCQVDSQVTMMFWYRQQPGQSLTLIATANQGSEATYESGFVIDKFPISRPNLTFSTLTVSNMSPEDSSIYLCSVEDWQNTEAFFGQGTRLTVV.